The clone carrying this T cell receptor beta chain has just a few counts. Authors' analysis steps: Estimated nucleated cell counts came from reference gene primer amplification. Repertoires were generated with immunoSEQ multiplex PCR, while TCRdb's copy carries only in-frame clones and drops some. V and J calls and clone size follow that table, whereas D and trimming were derived from the DNA. The sample lists approximately 150,000 clones, about 89% occurring once. This CDR3 contains 17 residues. Trimming cost V 0 bases and J 5 bases; bases outside gene matches: 11. The germline gives CDR1 WSHSY, CDR2 SAAADI. The data were taken from a study of blood T cell repertoires in COVID-19. Study background: Acute and convalescent COVID-19 samples came from the United States, Italy and Spain. T cells, B-cell-depleted T cells, or PBMCs provided the cDNA or gDNA that served as material.

The receptor was derived from a man of 80 years or more with acute or convalescent COVID-19. The rearrangement links TRBV10-2 to TRBJ1-2; 8 bases fit TRBD1. Sequences were obtained from peripheral blood. CDR3 protein: CASSESGQGSLGYGYTF. The CDR3, as DNA: TGCGCCAGCAGTGAGTCCGGACAGGGCTCACTTGGGTATGGCTACACCTTC.